This passage covers 21 T cell receptor beta chains from one sample sequenced in a study of early T cells in non-severe SARS-CoV-2 infection. TCRdb reprocessed the 5' RACE reads with MiXCR, giving one entry per CDR3 protein. The table has tens of thousands of distinct CDR3 sequences, around 9.6% seen once. The starting material was whole blood, obtained at baseline. These receptors originate from an adult who was a healthcare worker with PCR-confirmed SARS-CoV-2 infection or an uninfected control (not recorded which).

The V call is TRBV20-1, the J call TRBJ1-1; TRBD1 might be the D (6 bases). Trimming left V 2 bases short and J 2 bases short, with 12 bases between. The CDR3 extends over 14 amino acids. Germline-derived CDR1 and CDR2 are DFQATT and SNEGSKA (reference sequence). CDR3 loop: CSARIWGPNTEAFF. In nucleotides, the CDR3 is TGCAGTGCTAGAATCTGGGGGCCAAACACTGAAGCTTTCTTT.

This clonotype was found a few times. The chain recombines TRBV4-3 with TRBJ1-1, with 10 positions matching TRBD1. Losses at the gene ends were 0 bases for V and 8 bases for J; bases not matched to a gene: 9. This CDR3 is 16 amino acids long. In germline, CDR1 is LGHNA, CDR2 YSLEER. The CDR3 coding sequence is TGCGCCAGCAGCCAAGACGGGGGACAGGGGCATCCCGAAGCTTTCTTT. Its protein is CASSQDGGQGHPEAFF.

The chain employs TRBV19 and TRBJ2-2; tentative D call: TRBD2 (6 bases). In germline, CDR1 is LNHDA, CDR2 SQIVND (reference sequence). V lost 2 bases and J 4 bases, leaving 14 bases between the germline ends. The CDR3 loop spans 16 amino acids. The CDR3 here is CASSISSGTGTGELFF. CDR3 coding DNA: TGTGCCAGTAGTATATCGTCTGGGACTGGCACCGGGGAGCTGTTTTTT.

This clonotype came up many times. The chain recombines TRBV27 with TRBJ1-5; TRBD1 aligns across 7 bases. Per germline, CDR1 MNHEY and CDR2 SMNVEV (reference sequence). V gave up 0 bases and J gave up 7 bases; unmatched junction bases: 6. The CDR3 runs to 15 residues. In DNA form, the CDR3 reads TGTGCCAGCAGTTTATCCTACAGGGGCGGGCAGCCCCAGCATTTT. Translating it yields CASSLSYRGGQPQHF.

The sample holds many counts of this clonotype. The rearrangement links TRBV4-3 to TRBJ1-1, with no clear D. Looked up from germline, CDR1 is LGHNA and CDR2 is YSLEER. This CDR3 is 12 amino acids long. With 2 bases removed from V and 9 bases from J, the gap between germline ends came to 10 bases. Here the CDR3 DNA reads TGCGCCAGCAGCCAACCCAAAGGGAAAGCTTTCTTT. It is translated as CASSQPKGKAFF.

This clonotype occurred many times. The rearrangement links TRBV7-8 to TRBJ1-5; D remains unclear. Germline V gene sequence: CDR1 SGHVS, CDR2 FQNEAQ. Trimming cost V 5 bases and J 7 bases, with 12 bases left between them. The length of the CDR3 is 13 residues. The CDR3 loop is CASSPGWEQPQHF. The CDR3, as DNA: TGTGCCAGCAGCCCGGGGTGGGAGCAGCCCCAGCATTTT.

This rearrangement joins TRBV28 to TRBJ2-3, with D unresolved. The CDR3 covers 11 residues. Per germline, CDR1 MDHEN and CDR2 SYDVKM. Trimming took off 1 base at V and 5 bases at J, with 1 base between the two ends. The CDR3: CASSLLDTQYF. The CDR3 bases are TGTGCCAGCAGTTTATTAGATACGCAGTATTTT.

This clonotype was found many times. The J gene is TRBJ1-6, the V gene TRBV28; 7 nucleotides align to TRBD1. The CDR3 has 14 amino acids. Germline V lookup: CDR1 MDHEN, CDR2 SYDVKM. With V trimmed by 9 bases and J by 9 bases, 11 bases remained unmatched. CDR3 protein: CASCGGGVVSPLHF. The CDR3 DNA follows: TGTGCCAGTTGTGGAGGGGGCGTCGTTTCACCCCTCCACTTT.

This chain uses TRBV2 with TRBJ2-5, with unresolved D. CDR3 length: 14 residues. V lost 5 bases and J 2 bases, leaving 12 bases between the germline ends. Germline V gene data show CDR1 as SNHLY and CDR2 as FYNNEI. Written as DNA, the CDR3 is TGTGCCAGCAGTCCCCGGGTAGCACAAGAGACCCAGTACTTC. It yields the protein CASSPRVAQETQYF. Full variable domain (remainder filled in from reference TRBV2 and TRBJ2-5): EPEVTQTPSHQVTQMGQEVILRCVPISNHLYFYWYRQILGQKVEFLVSFYNNEISEKSEIFDDQFSVERPDGSNFTLKIRSTKLEDSAMYFCASSPRVAQETQYFGPGTRLLVL.

The chain has TRBV28 and TRBJ1-4, with 9 bases matching TRBD1. Trimming removed 3 bases from V and 8 bases from J; junction bases left unmatched: 7. The V gene's germline CDR1 is MDHEN and CDR2 SYDVKM. This CDR3 is built from 15 residues. In DNA, the CDR3 is TGTGCCAGCAGTTTCGACGCCGACAGGGGGGAAAAACTGTTTTTT. Residues: CASSFDADRGEKLFF.

This clonotype appeared a few times. The V call is TRBV7-2, the J call TRBJ2-7; D may be TRBD2 (5 bases). In germline, CDR1 is SGHTA, CDR2 FQGNSA. The CDR3 spans 12 residues. The V end was cut by 5 bases, the J end by 7 bases, with 12 bases between. This chain's CDR3 is CASSPRSGEQYF. CDR3 nucleotides: TGTGCCAGCAGCCCAAGGTCGGGGGAGCAGTACTTC.

In its sample, this clonotype was seen a few times. V is TRBV6-5 and J is TRBJ2-7; D is tentatively TRBD1 or TRBD2 (5 bases each). V gave up 3 bases and J gave up 3 bases, with 15 bases separating them. The CDR3 contains 15 residues. CDR1 is MNHEY and CDR2 is SVGAGI in the germline V gene. For the CDR3, the DNA is TGTGCCAGCAGTTATAATCCCGGGGCGGACTACGAGCAGTACTTC. Encoded protein: CASSYNPGADYEQYF.

At least ten counts were recorded for this clonotype. The chain links TRBV4-2 to TRBJ2-1; D gene ambiguous. The germline V gene encodes CDR1 LGHNA and CDR2 YNFKEQ. Trimming pared 4 bases from V and 8 bases from J, leaving 30 bases between. The CDR3 consists of 19 residues. This CDR3 is CASSRYELESAASHDEQFF. Here the CDR3 DNA reads TGTGCCAGCAGCCGGTATGAGCTGGAATCCGCGGCCTCGCACGATGAGCAGTTCTTC.

J is TRBJ1-5 and V is TRBV12-3 or TRBV12-4; the D is unclear. The germline V and J ends were trimmed by 4 bases and 3 bases, with 7 bases remaining between them. The CDR3 runs 13 residues. The CDR3 bases are TGTGCCAGCAGTTCCGCCGACAATCAGCCCCAGCATTTT. This gives the protein CASSSADNQPQHF.

This clonotype was counted at least ten times. CDR3 in DNA: TGTGCCAGCAGTTTATCGGTCAGGCCCCAGCATTTT. Its protein product is CASSLSVRPQHF. The rearrangement links TRBV28 to TRBJ1-5; D remains ambiguous. Germline V gives CDR1 MDHEN, CDR2 SYDVKM. Trimming shortened V by 1 base and J by 9 bases, and 7 bases separated the two germline ends. This CDR3 has 12 residues.

Ten or more counts support this clonotype. The gene calls are TRBV7-9 and TRBJ1-2, with 10 bases matching TRBD1. The CDR3 loop spans 16 amino acids. CDR1 and CDR2 from the germline V gene are SEHNR and FQNEAQ (reference sequence). V gave up 3 bases and J gave up 5 bases; unmatched junction bases: 9. The CDR3 DNA reads TGTGCCAGCAGCTTCGCCGGGACAGGGGTTTTTTATGGCTACACCTTC. Its protein product is CASSFAGTGVFYGYTF.

The rearrangement joins TRBV28 to TRBJ1-1; TRBD1 might be the D (6 bases). The ends were cut back, 4 bases at V and 1 base at J, with 10 bases in the middle. Germline V gene lookup returns CDR1 MDHEN and CDR2 SYDVKM. This CDR3 has 14 residues. The CDR3 nucleotides read TGTGCCAGCAGTTACAGCAGGGGGAACACTGAAGCTTTCTTT. Protein sequence: CASSYSRGNTEAFF.

This clonotype was seen ten or more times. A junction end diverges from the germline sequence, so it may reflect a read error. The chain combines TRBV20-1 with TRBJ2-7; maybe TRBD1 (5 bases). The CDR3 covers 12 residues. Per germline, CDR1 DFQATT and CDR2 SNEGSKA (reference sequence). The CDR3 DNA is TGCAGTGCTCGAGACCAGGGCTACGAGCAGTACTTC. It encodes CSARDQGYEQYF.

This rearrangement joins TRBV3-1 to TRBJ2-2; possible D gene TRBD1, 5 bases. Germline V lookup: CDR1 LGHDT, CDR2 YNNKEL (reference sequence). V lost 0 bases, J lost 7 bases, and 12 bases lay in between. The CDR3 is made up of 15 amino acids. The CDR3 spells CASSQELQVNGELFF. CDR3 nucleotide sequence: TGTGCCAGCAGCCAAGAGTTACAGGTTAACGGGGAGCTGTTTTTT.

This clonotype was counted at least ten times. The chain employs TRBV29-1 and TRBJ2-4; either TRBD1 or TRBD2 may supply D (6 bases each). V was cut by 6 bases and J by 2 bases, with 14 bases left in between. The CDR3 extends over 14 amino acids. CDR1 and CDR2 from the germline V gene are SQVTM and ANQGSEA. CDR3 residues: CSVEGERTKNIQYF. DNA of the CDR3: TGCAGCGTGGAGGGGGAGAGGACCAAAAACATTCAGTACTTC. The whole variable domain, filled in from reference TRBV29-1 and TRBJ2-4, reads SAVISQKPSRDICQRGTSLTIQCQVDSQVTMMFWYRQQPGQSLTLIATANQGSEATYESGFVIDKFPISRPNLTFSTLTVSNMSPEDSSIYLCSVEGERTKNIQYFGAGTRLSVL.

V and J are TRBV11-2 and TRBJ1-1, with a possible D match to TRBD1 (6 bases). CDR1 and CDR2 from the germline V gene are SGHAT and FQNNGV. This CDR3 spans 12 amino acids. Trimming pared 8 bases from V and 7 bases from J, leaving 14 bases between. The DNA for the CDR3 is TGTGCCAGCCTGGGGGGCCACGGTGAAGCTTTCTTT. Encoded protein: CASLGGHGEAFF.